Listed below are T cell receptor beta chains from one sample, sequenced in a study of cytomegalovirus exposure and HLA in healthy donors. Profiled with immunoSEQ multiplex PCR; TCRdb holds only in-frame clones, not every one. Its clone listing holds more than 95,000 clones. The sequenced sample was PBMCs. These receptors came from a man younger than 30 in good health and CMV-seronegative. Both conserved end residues are part of each CDR3. Fields, in order: CDR3 protein, CDR3 DNA, D gene, J gene, V gene. D genes are given only for firm matches.

CAWGRGEQFF | TGTGCCTGGGGAAGGGGAGAGCAGTTCTTC | . | TRBJ2-1 | TRBV30
CASSLRNSYNSPLHF | TGTGCCAGCAGCTTACGTAACTCCTATAATTCACCCCTCCACTTT | . | TRBJ1-6 | TRBV7-2
CASSLQQGGYQPQHF | TGTGCCAGCTCACTTCAGCAAGGGGGCTACCAGCCCCAGCATTTT | TRBD1 | TRBJ1-5 | TRBV18
CASSGQGGGTDTQYF | TGTGCCAGCAGTGGACAGGGGGGAGGCACAGATACGCAGTATTTT | TRBD1 | TRBJ2-3 | TRBV6-4
CASSWGTAGYEQYF | TGTGCCAGCAGTTGGGGGACAGCAGGCTACGAGCAGTACTTC | TRBD1 | TRBJ2-7 | TRBV28
CSVLGGRTEAFF | TGCAGCGTCCTAGGGGGTCGGACTGAAGCTTTCTTT | . | TRBJ1-1 | TRBV29-1
CASSDQTGVGMNTEAFF | TGCGCCAGCAGTGACCAGACAGGGGTGGGAATGAACACTGAAGCTTTCTTT | TRBD1 | TRBJ1-1 | TRBV10-1
CASSPGGPNEQFF | TGTGCTAGCAGCCCCGGGGGGCCGAATGAGCAGTTCTTC | . | TRBJ2-1 | TRBV7-7
CASSPPGTGGEKLFF | TGTGCCAGCTCACCACCCGGGACAGGGGGAGAAAAACTGTTTTTT | TRBD1 | TRBJ1-4 | TRBV18
CASSLGAGYTEAFF | TGTGCCAGCAGCTTGGGGGCAGGGTACACTGAAGCTTTCTTT | . | TRBJ1-1 | TRBV5-6
CAISDGGGEQYF | TGTGCCATCAGTGACGGTGGTGGCGAGCAGTACTTC | . | TRBJ2-7 | TRBV10-3
CASSESGGSYNEQFF | TGTGCCAGCAGTGAAAGCGGGGGCTCCTACAATGAGCAGTTCTTC | TRBD2 | TRBJ2-1 | TRBV6-4
CASSQAQGAGALYEQYF | TGCGCCAGCAGCCAGGCCCAGGGGGCGGGGGCCTTATACGAGCAGTACTTC | . | TRBJ2-7 | TRBV4-1
CASSEEGGSEQYF | TGTGCCAGCAGTGAAGAGGGGGGGAGCGAGCAGTACTTC | . | TRBJ2-7 | TRBV2
CASSQVRGGQRVAYEQYF | TGTGCCAGCAGCCAAGTTAGGGGAGGTCAGCGGGTCGCCTACGAGCAGTACTTC | . | TRBJ2-7 | TRBV4-2
CASSLQSYEQYF | TGTGCCAGCAGCTTACAGTCCTACGAGCAGTACTTC | . | TRBJ2-7 | TRBV11-2
CASSLYRGPNTEAFF | TGTGCCAGCAGCTTATATAGGGGGCCGAACACTGAAGCTTTCTTT | TRBD1 | TRBJ1-1 | TRBV7-2
CASSYQQGASYNEQFF | TGTGCCAGCAGTTACCAGCAGGGGGCCTCCTACAATGAGCAGTTCTTC | TRBD1 | TRBJ2-1 | TRBV6-5
CASSLSGGASYEQYF | TGTGCCAGCAGTTTAAGCGGCGGCGCCTCCTACGAGCAGTACTTC | . | TRBJ2-7 | TRBV28
CASSLPQERGYTF | TGCGCCAGCAGCTTACCTCAGGAACGCGGCTACACCTTC | . | TRBJ1-2 | TRBV5-1
CASSVLRGSNEKLFF | TGTGCCAGCAGTGTCCTCAGGGGATCTAATGAAAAACTGTTTTTT | . | TRBJ1-4 | TRBV25-1
CARSLPSATGGTEAFF | TGTGCCAGAAGCTTGCCATCTGCGACAGGGGGGACTGAAGCTTTCTTT | TRBD1 | TRBJ1-1 | TRBV5-3
CASSSPLRQVYEQYF | TGTGCCAGCAGCTCACCCCTCCGACAGGTCTACGAGCAGTACTTC | . | TRBJ2-7 | TRBV7-9
CASSPIQAILSYEQYF | TGTGCCAGCAGCCCAATACAGGCTATTCTCTCCTACGAGCAGTACTTC | . | TRBJ2-7 | TRBV5-5